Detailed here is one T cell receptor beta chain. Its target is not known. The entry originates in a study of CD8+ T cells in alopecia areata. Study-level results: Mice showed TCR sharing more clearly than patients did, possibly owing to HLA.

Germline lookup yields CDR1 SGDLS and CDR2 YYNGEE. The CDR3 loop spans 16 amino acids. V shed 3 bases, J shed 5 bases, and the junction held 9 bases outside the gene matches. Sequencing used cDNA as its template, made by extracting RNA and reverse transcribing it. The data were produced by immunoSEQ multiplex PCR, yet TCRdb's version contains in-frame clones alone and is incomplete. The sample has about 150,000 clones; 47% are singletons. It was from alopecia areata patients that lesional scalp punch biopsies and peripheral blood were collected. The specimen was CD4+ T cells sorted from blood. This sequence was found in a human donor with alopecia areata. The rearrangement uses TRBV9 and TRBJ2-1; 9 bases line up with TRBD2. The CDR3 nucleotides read TGTGCCAGCAGCGCCGCCGGCGGGAGGGCGGACAATGAGCAGTTCTTC. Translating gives CASSAAGGRADNEQFF.